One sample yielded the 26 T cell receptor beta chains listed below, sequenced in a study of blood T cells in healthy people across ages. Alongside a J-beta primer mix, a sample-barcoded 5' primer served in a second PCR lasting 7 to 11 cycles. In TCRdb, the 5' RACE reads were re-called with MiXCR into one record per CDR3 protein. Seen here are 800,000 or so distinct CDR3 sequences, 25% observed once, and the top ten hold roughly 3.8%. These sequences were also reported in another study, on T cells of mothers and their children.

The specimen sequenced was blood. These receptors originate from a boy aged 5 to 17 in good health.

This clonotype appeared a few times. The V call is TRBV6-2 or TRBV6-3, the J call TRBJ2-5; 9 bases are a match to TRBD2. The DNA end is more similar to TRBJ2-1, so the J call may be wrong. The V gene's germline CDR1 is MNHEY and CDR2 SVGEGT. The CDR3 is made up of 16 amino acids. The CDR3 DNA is TGTGCCAGCAGGCTTGGGGGTAGCGGGAGTGGCAGTGAGCAGTTCTTC. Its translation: CASRLGGSGSGSEQFF.

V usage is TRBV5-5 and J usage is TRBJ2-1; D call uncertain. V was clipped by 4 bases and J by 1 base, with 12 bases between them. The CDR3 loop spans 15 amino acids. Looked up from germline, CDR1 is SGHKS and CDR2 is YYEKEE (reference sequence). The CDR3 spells CASSPWGQSYNEQFF. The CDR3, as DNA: TGTGCCAGCAGCCCGTGGGGTCAATCCTACAATGAGCAGTTCTTC.

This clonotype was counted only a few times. CDR3 protein: CASSEAWAYSYEQYF. The CDR3 nucleotides are TGTGCCAGCAGTGAAGCGTGGGCATACTCCTACGAGCAGTACTTC. The chain employs TRBV6-1 and TRBJ2-7; D is unclear. The CDR3 covers 15 residues. V lost 0 bases to trimming and J lost 0 bases, with 9 bases between them. CDR1 is MNHNS, CDR2 SASEGT, per germline.

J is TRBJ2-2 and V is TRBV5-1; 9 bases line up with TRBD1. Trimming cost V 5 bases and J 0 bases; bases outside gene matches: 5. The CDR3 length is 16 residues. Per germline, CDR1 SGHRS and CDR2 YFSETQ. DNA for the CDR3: TGCGCCAGCAGATATACAGGGGGCGCGAACACCGGGGAGCTGTTTTTT. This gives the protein CASRYTGGANTGELFF. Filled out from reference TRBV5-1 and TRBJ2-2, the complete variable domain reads KAGVTQTPRYLIKTRGQQVTLSCSPISGHRSVSWYQQTPGQGLQFLFEYFSETQRNKGNFPGRFSGRQFSNSRSEMNVSTLELGDSALYLCASRYTGGANTGELFFGEGSRLTVL.

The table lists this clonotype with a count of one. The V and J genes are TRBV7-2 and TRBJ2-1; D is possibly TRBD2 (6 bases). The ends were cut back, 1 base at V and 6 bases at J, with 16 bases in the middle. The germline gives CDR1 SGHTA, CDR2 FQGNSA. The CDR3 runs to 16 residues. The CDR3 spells CASSLGSGGGSNEQFF. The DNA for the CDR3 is TGTGCCAGCAGCTTAGGATCCGGAGGAGGGAGCAATGAGCAGTTCTTC. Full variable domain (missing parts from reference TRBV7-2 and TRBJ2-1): GAGVSQSPSNKVTEKGKDVELRCDPISGHTALYWYRQSLGQGLEFLIYFQGNSAPDKSGLPSDRFSAERTGGSVSTLTIQRTQQEDSAVYLCASSLGSGGGSNEQFFGPGTRLTVL.

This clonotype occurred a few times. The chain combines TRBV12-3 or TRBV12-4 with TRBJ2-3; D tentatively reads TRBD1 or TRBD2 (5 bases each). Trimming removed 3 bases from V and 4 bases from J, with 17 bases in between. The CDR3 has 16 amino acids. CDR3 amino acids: CASSLGVFSSPDTQYF. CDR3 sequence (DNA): TGTGCCAGCAGTTTGGGGGTCTTCTCATCCCCAGATACGCAGTATTTT.

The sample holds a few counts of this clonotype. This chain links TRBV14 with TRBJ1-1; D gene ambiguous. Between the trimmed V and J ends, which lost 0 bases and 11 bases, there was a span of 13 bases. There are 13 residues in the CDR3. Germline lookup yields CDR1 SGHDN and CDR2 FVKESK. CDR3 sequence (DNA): TGTGCCAGCAGCCAAGATAGAATCAGCAGGGCTTTCTTT. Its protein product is CASSQDRISRAFF.

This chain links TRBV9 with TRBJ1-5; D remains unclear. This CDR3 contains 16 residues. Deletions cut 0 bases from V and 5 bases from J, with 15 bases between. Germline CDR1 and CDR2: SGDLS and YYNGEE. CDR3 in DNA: TGTGCCAGCAGCGTAGAGAGGGAAGGGTGCCATCAGCCCCAGCATTTT. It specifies CASSVEREGCHQPQHF. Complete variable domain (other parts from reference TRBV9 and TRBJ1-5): DSGVTQTPKHLITATGQRVTLRCSPRSGDLSVYWYQQSLDQGLQFLIQYYNGEERAKGNILERFSAQQFPDLHSELNLSSLELGDSALYFCASSVEREGCHQPQHFGDGTRLSIL.

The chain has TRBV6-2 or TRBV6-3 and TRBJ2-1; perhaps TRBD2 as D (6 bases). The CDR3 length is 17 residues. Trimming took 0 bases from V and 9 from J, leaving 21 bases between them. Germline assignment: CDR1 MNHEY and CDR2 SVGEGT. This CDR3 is CASSYSTPGSRMGEQFF. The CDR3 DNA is TGTGCCAGCAGTTACTCGACTCCCGGGAGTAGAATGGGTGAGCAGTTCTTC.

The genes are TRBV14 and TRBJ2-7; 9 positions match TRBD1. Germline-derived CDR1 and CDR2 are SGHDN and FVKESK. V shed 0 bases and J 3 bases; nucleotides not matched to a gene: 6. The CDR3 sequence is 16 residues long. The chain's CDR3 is CASSQDGTGLFYEQYF. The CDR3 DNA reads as TGTGCCAGCAGCCAAGATGGGACAGGGTTATTCTACGAGCAGTACTTC.

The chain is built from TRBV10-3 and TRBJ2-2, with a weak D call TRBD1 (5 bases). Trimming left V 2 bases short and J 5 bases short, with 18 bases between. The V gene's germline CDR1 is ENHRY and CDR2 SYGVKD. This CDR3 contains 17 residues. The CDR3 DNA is TGTGCCATCAGTGAGGTGATAGGGCGTCAGGGAACCGGGGAGCTGTTTTTT. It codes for CAISEVIGRQGTGELFF.

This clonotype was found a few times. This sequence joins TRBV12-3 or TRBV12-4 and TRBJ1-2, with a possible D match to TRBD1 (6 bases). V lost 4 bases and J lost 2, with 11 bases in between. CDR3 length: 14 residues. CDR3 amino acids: CASSSRGGNYGYTF. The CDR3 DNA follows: TGTGCCAGCAGTTCCAGGGGAGGGAACTATGGCTACACCTTC.

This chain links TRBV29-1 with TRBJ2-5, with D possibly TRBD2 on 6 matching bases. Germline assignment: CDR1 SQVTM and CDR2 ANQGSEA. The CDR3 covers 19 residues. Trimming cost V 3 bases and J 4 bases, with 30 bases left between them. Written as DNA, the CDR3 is TGCAGCGTTGACGGAGGTGGTGAGGGACTGCCAATTACGGGAGAGACCCAGTACTTC. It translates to CSVDGGGEGLPITGETQYF.

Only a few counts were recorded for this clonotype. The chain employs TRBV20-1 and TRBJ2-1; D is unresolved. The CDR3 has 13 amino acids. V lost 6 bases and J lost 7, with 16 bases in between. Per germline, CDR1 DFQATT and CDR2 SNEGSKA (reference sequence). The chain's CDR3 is CSAPYPSRNEQFF. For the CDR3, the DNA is TGCAGTGCCCCATACCCCTCGCGGAATGAGCAGTTCTTC.

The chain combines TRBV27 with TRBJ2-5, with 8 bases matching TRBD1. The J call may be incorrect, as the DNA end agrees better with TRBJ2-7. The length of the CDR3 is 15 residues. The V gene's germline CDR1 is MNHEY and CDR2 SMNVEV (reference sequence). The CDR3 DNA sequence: TGTGCCAGCAGGCCCGACAGGGGACCTACCTACGAGCAGTACTTC. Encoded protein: CASRPDRGPTYEQYF.

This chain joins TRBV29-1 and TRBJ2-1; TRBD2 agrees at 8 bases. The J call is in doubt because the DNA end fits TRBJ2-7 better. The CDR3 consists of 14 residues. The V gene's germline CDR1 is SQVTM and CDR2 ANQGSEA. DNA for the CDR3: TGCAGCGTTGCCCCCGGGACTAGTGTTTACGAGCAGTACTTC. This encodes CSVAPGTSVYEQYF.

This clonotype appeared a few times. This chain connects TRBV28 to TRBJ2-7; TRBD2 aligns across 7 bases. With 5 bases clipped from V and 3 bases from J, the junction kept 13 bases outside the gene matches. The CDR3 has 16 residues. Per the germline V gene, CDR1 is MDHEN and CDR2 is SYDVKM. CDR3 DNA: TGTGCCAGCAGTCCCACCTCGGCGGGGAGGGGCTACGAGCAGTACTTC. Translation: CASSPTSAGRGYEQYF.

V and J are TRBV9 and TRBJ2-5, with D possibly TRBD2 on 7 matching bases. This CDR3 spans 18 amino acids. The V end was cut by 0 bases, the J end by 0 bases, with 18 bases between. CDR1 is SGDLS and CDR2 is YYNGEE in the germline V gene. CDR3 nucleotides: TGTGCCAGCAGCGTAGAGGGGGGGGGTTGGAGTAACCAAGAGACCCAGTACTTC. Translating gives CASSVEGGGWSNQETQYF.

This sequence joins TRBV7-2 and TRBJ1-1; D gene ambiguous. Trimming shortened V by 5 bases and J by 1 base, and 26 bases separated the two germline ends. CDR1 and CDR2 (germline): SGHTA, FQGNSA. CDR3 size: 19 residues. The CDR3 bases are TGTGCCAGCAGCCCCCGCCTTTCCCCAATCCGAGTACGGAACACTGAAGCTTTCTTT. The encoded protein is CASSPRLSPIRVRNTEAFF. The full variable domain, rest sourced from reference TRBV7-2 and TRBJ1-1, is GAGVSQSPSNKVTEKGKDVELRCDPISGHTALYWYRQSLGQGLEFLIYFQGNSAPDKSGLPSDRFSAERTGGSVSTLTIQRTQQEDSAVYLCASSPRLSPIRVRNTEAFFGQGTRLTVV.

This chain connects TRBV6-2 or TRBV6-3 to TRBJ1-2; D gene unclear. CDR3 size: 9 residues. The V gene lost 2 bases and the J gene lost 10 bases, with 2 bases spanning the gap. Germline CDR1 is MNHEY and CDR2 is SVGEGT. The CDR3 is CASSYPYTF. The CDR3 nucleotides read TGTGCCAGCAGTTACCCCTACACCTTC.

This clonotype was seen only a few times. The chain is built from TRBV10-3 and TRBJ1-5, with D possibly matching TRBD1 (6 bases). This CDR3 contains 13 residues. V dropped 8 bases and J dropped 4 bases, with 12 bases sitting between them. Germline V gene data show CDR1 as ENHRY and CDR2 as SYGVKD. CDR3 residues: CAISHRENQPQHF. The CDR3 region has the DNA TGTGCCATCTCTCACAGGGAAAATCAGCCCCAGCATTTT.

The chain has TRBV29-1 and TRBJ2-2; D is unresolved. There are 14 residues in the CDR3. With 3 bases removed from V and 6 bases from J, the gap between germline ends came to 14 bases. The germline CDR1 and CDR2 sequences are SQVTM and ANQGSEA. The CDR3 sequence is CSVEHVGEAGELFF. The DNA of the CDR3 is TGCAGCGTTGAGCACGTGGGTGAAGCCGGGGAGCTGTTTTTT.

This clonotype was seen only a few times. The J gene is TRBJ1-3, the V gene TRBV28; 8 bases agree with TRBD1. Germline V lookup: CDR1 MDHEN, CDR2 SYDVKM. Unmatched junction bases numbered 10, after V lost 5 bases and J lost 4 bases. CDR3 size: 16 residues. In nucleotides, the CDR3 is TGTGCCAGCAGTCAAAATCGACAGGGGATGGGAAACACCATATATTTT. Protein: CASSQNRQGMGNTIYF.

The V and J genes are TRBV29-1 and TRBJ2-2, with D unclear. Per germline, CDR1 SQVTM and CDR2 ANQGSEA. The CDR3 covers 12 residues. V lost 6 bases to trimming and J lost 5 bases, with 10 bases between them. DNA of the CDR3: TGCAGCGTACGGGCGCAGACCGGGGAGCTGTTTTTT. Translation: CSVRAQTGELFF.

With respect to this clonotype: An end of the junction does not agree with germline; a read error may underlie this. The CDR3 DNA reads as TGCAGTGCTAACACGGACAGGGGGTTGGACTTC. This translates into CSANTDRGLDF. This chain connects TRBV20-1 to TRBJ2-5, with TRBD1 matching 10 bases. Germline V gene sequence: CDR1 DFQATT, CDR2 SNEGSKA (reference sequence). CDR3 size: 11 residues.

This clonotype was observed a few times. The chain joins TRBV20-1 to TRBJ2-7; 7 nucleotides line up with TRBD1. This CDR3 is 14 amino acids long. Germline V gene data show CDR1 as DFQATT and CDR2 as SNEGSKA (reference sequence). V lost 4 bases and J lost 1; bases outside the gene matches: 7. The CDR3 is CSATGTDVSYEQYF. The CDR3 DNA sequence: TGCAGTGCTACCGGGACAGACGTATCCTACGAGCAGTACTTC.